A single sample gave rise to the 32 T cell receptor beta chains below, sequenced in a study of OX40 agonist ivuxolimab in advanced cancers. Measured with immunoSEQ multiplex PCR; TCRdb has only the in-frame clones, and not every one. The sample contains roughly 67,000 clones, approximately 80% of which appear only once. Sequenced material: CD4+ or CD8+ T cells sorted from blood, taken in a trial of the OX40 agonist ivuxolimab. These receptors were collected from an adult with an advanced solid tumor such as melanoma, head and neck, liver or kidney cancer.

The CDR3 spells CASSEQGTETQYF. The CDR3 bases are TGTGCCAGCAGCGAACAGGGGACGGAGACCCAGTACTTC. The chain carries TRBV9 and TRBJ2-5, with 7 bases that match TRBD1. The J segment lost 5 bases and the V segment lost 3 bases, leaving 4 bases of the junction unmatched. Germline CDR1 is SGDLS and CDR2 is YYNGEE. The CDR3 sequence is 13 residues long.

The chain has TRBV9 and TRBJ1-2; weak D call: TRBD1 (5 bases). The V and J ends lost 0 bases and 4 bases respectively, with 10 bases between them. The CDR3 runs to 14 residues. Per germline, CDR1 SGDLS and CDR2 YYNGEE. This CDR3 is CASSVEQVGYGYTF. As DNA, the CDR3 is TGTGCCAGCAGCGTAGAACAGGTGGGCTATGGCTACACCTTC.

This clone was recorded only once. The chain joins TRBV7-3 to TRBJ2-3; D unresolved. CDR1 is SGHTA, CDR2 FQGTGA, per germline. V shed 0 bases and J shed 4 bases, with 14 bases lying between them. This CDR3 spans 16 amino acids. CDR3 nucleotides: TGTGCCAGCAGCTTAACTGACGGGTCTGCTTCAGATACGCAGTATTTT. Protein: CASSLTDGSASDTQYF.

The J gene is TRBJ2-7, the V gene TRBV28, with 7 bases that match TRBD1. Losses at the gene ends were 1 base for V and 6 bases for J; bases not matched to a gene: 9. Germline V gene sequence: CDR1 MDHEN, CDR2 SYDVKM. The length of the CDR3 is 15 residues. The CDR3 here is CASSLSAGGRSEQYF. Written as DNA, the CDR3 is TGTGCCAGCAGTTTATCGGCAGGGGGTCGAAGCGAGCAGTACTTC.

The sample holds one count of this clone. The rearrangement uses TRBV18 and TRBJ2-1; TRBD2 matches at 9 bases. CDR3 length: 14 amino acids. Germline values: CDR1 KGHSH, CDR2 LQKENI. Trimming removed 6 bases from V and 8 bases from J; junction bases left unmatched: 8. The CDR3 DNA follows: TGTGCCAGCTCTCCCGGGACTAGCTTCTATGAGCAGTTCTTC. It yields the protein CASSPGTSFYEQFF.

This clone was counted between two and nine times. The V and J genes are TRBV27 and TRBJ2-1; tentative D call: TRBD1 (6 bases). This CDR3 spans 15 amino acids. Trimming left V 6 bases short and J 9 bases short, with 21 bases between. Germline CDR1 reads MNHEY; CDR2 reads SMNVEV (reference sequence). The CDR3 coding sequence is TGTGCCAGCAGACAGGGCTATTCACCTATGGGTGAGCAGTTCTTC. Protein product: CASRQGYSPMGEQFF.

This clone was counted only a few times. The V gene is TRBV19, the J gene TRBJ1-5, with no clear D. The V gene lost 5 bases and the J gene lost 7 bases, with 18 bases spanning the gap. The CDR3 extends over 15 amino acids. Germline V gene data show CDR1 as LNHDA and CDR2 as SQIVND (reference sequence). In nucleotides, the CDR3 is TGTGCCAGTAGTGCAAGGGTTAAGGGAAAGCAGCCCCAGCATTTT. This encodes CASSARVKGKQPQHF.

This chain connects TRBV29-1 to TRBJ2-3; 9 positions agree with TRBD2. This CDR3 region has 15 residues. CDR1 is SQVTM, CDR2 ANQGSEA, per germline. J lost 5 bases, V lost 4 bases, and 10 bases had no gene match. CDR3 protein: CSVVGERGAQDTQYF. The CDR3 bases are TGCAGCGTTGTCGGGGAGCGGGGGGCGCAAGATACGCAGTATTTT.

This clone was counted a single time. The chain is built from TRBV28 and TRBJ2-1; 7 positions agree with TRBD2. The junction had 11 bases not matched to a gene; V was cut back by 5 bases and J by 4 bases. The CDR3 is made up of 16 amino acids. Germline CDR1 reads MDHEN; CDR2 reads SYDVKM. For the CDR3, the DNA is TGTGCCAGCAGTCTACTGACTAGCCCAACTTACAATGAGCAGTTCTTC. It yields the protein CASSLLTSPTYNEQFF.

The count of this clone is one. V usage is TRBV15 and J usage is TRBJ2-7; possible D gene TRBD1, 5 bases. V lost 0 bases and J 4 bases, leaving 7 bases between the germline ends. CDR3 length: 13 amino acids. The germline gives CDR1 LNHNV, CDR2 YYDKDF (reference sequence). The CDR3 DNA reads TGTGCCACCAGCAGAGACAGGGAATACGAGCAGTACTTC. Its protein product is CATSRDREYEQYF.

Sample share makes this clone large. The genes are TRBV10-1 and TRBJ1-1; D remains unclear. The germline CDR1 and CDR2 sequences are WNHNN and SYGVQD (reference sequence). With 0 bases removed from V and 4 bases from J, the gap between germline ends came to 6 bases. This CDR3 has 13 amino acids. DNA for the CDR3: TGCGCCAGCAGTGAGTCAGGTGGCACTGAAGCTTTCTTT. Its translation is CASSESGGTEAFF.

This rearrangement joins TRBV19 to TRBJ1-6; unclear D gene. Deletions cut 5 bases from V and 1 base from J, with 6 bases between. The CDR3 length is 14 residues. The V gene's germline CDR1 is LNHDA and CDR2 SQIVND (reference sequence). The CDR3 loop reads CASSRGSYNSPLHF. The CDR3 region has the DNA TGTGCCAGTAGTCGGGGATCCTATAATTCACCCCTCCACTTT.

The J gene is TRBJ2-4, the V gene TRBV18; 7 bases match TRBD1. This CDR3 has 13 amino acids. After removal of 4 bases from V and 10 bases from J, the junction contained 7 bases not matched to a gene. The germline V gene encodes CDR1 KGHSH and CDR2 LQKENI. In nucleotides, the CDR3 is TGTGCCAGCTCACGAGAGGAACAGGGGATTCAGTACTTC. Encoded protein: CASSREEQGIQYF.

This clone is deemed medium-sized (0.01 to 0.1%). V usage is TRBV9 and J usage is TRBJ1-1; TRBD1 matches at 7 bases. Germline values: CDR1 SGDLS, CDR2 YYNGEE. This CDR3 spans 12 amino acids. J gave up 10 bases and V 0 bases, and 3 bases lay outside the gene matches. The CDR3 protein is CASSVGTGRAFF. CDR3 DNA: TGTGCCAGCAGCGTAGGGACAGGTAGAGCTTTCTTT.

The chain employs TRBV5-1 and TRBJ1-5; D perhaps matches TRBD1 (6 bases). This CDR3 region has 15 residues. Germline CDR1 and CDR2: SGHRS and YFSETQ. Trimming removed 4 bases from V and 0 bases from J, with 11 bases in between. The chain's CDR3 is CASSPQGDSNQPQHF. The CDR3, as DNA: TGCGCCAGCAGCCCACAGGGCGATAGCAATCAGCCCCAGCATTTT.

The CDR3 loop reads CASPEGGRGPEAFF. DNA for the CDR3: TGCGCCAGCCCCGAGGGGGGGCGCGGGCCTGAAGCTTTCTTT. The chain uses TRBV5-1 and TRBJ1-1, with D possibly TRBD1 on 6 matching bases. Germline CDR1 is SGHRS and CDR2 is YFSETQ. With 7 bases removed from V and 6 bases from J, the gap between germline ends came to 19 bases. The length of the CDR3 is 14 residues.

The rearrangement uses TRBV9 and TRBJ2-7; TRBD1 is a possible D gene (5 bases). Looked up from germline, CDR1 is SGDLS and CDR2 is YYNGEE. V dropped 0 bases and J dropped 1 base, with 8 bases sitting between them. This CDR3 region has 14 residues. CDR3 coding DNA: TGTGCCAGCAGCGTAGAGGGGAATTCCTACGAGCAGTACTTC. Its translation: CASSVEGNSYEQYF.

This clone appeared a single time. This chain links TRBV5-4 with TRBJ2-6; D ambiguous. Trimming stripped 4 bases from V and 0 bases from J, with 8 bases between. Germline V gene lookup returns CDR1 SGHNT and CDR2 YYREEE (reference sequence). The CDR3 has 15 amino acids. The CDR3 coding sequence is TGTGCCAGCAGCGAAAGGGACTCTGGGGCCAACGTCCTGACTTTC. It translates to CASSERDSGANVLTF.

The rearrangement joins TRBV4-2 to TRBJ2-5; D is perhaps TRBD2 (5 bases). The J call may not be correct, given that the DNA end is closer to TRBJ2-7. The germline CDR1 and CDR2 sequences are LGHNA and YNFKEQ. This CDR3 has 16 amino acids. DNA for the CDR3: TGTGCCAGCAGCCAAGCCGGGCTAAAGCGGACCCACGAGCAGTACTTC. As protein: CASSQAGLKRTHEQYF.

The chain employs TRBV2 and TRBJ2-3; unclear D gene. CDR1 is SNHLY and CDR2 is FYNNEI in the germline V gene. The CDR3 length is 16 residues. V gave up 5 bases and J gave up 2 bases, with 17 bases separating them. The CDR3 reads CASSPDNSFITDTQYF. CDR3 bases: TGTGCCAGCAGTCCAGACAACTCCTTTATCACAGATACGCAGTATTTT. Using reference TRBV2 and TRBJ2-3 for the parts outside the CDR3, the full variable domain is EPEVTQTPSHQVTQMGQEVILRCVPISNHLYFYWYRQILGQKVEFLVSFYNNEISEKSEIFDDQFSVERPDGSNFTLKIRSTKLEDSAMYFCASSPDNSFITDTQYFGPGTRLTVL.

The CDR3 nucleotides read TGTGCCAGCAGTTCTCCCGGGACAGGGGGCTTTACTGAAGCTTTCTTT. This encodes CASSSPGTGGFTEAFF. The chain is built from TRBV28 and TRBJ1-1; 12 bases fit TRBD1. Germline CDR1 reads MDHEN; CDR2 reads SYDVKM. CDR3 length: 16 amino acids. J gave up 5 bases and V 4 bases, and 8 bases lay outside the gene matches.

The chain has TRBV27 and TRBJ1-5; no clear D. V was cut by 6 bases and J by 5 bases, with 8 bases left in between. The germline V gene has CDR1 MNHEY and CDR2 SMNVEV (reference sequence). There are 12 residues in the CDR3. The CDR3 DNA reads as TGTGCCAGCAGCGACGGTTATCAGCCCCAGCATTTT. Its translation: CASSDGYQPQHF.

The V gene is TRBV11-2, the J gene TRBJ2-5, with TRBD1 identical over 7 bases. J lost 0 bases, V lost 2 bases, and 9 bases had no gene match. The CDR3 is 17 residues long. CDR1 is SGHAT and CDR2 is FQNNGV in the germline V gene. The CDR3 DNA sequence: TGTGCCAGCAGCTTATATGGACAGGTGCCGTACCAAGAGACCCAGTACTTC. Encoded protein: CASSLYGQVPYQETQYF. The variable domain in full, completed from reference TRBV11-2 and TRBJ2-5, reads EAGVAQSPRYKIIEKRQSVAFWCNPISGHATLYWYQQILGQGPKLLIQFQNNGVVDDSQLPKDRFSAERLKGVDSTLKIQPAKLEDSAVYLCASSLYGQVPYQETQYFGPGTRLLVL.

V usage is TRBV7-9 and J usage is TRBJ1-4, with D uncertain. The V gene lost 5 bases and the J gene lost 10 bases, with 8 bases spanning the gap. The CDR3 runs 11 residues. Germline CDR1 SEHNR, CDR2 FQNEAQ (reference sequence). The CDR3 here is CASSPGGKLFF. DNA for the CDR3: TGTGCCAGCAGCCCCGGAGGAAAACTGTTTTTT.

The V and J genes are TRBV5-4 and TRBJ1-1, with D tentatively TRBD1 (6 bases). Per germline, CDR1 SGHNT and CDR2 YYREEE (reference sequence). Trimming took 4 bases from V and 1 from J, leaving 11 bases between them. The CDR3 runs to 14 residues. Here the CDR3 reads CASSPGGANTEAFF. CDR3 in DNA: TGTGCCAGCAGCCCTGGGGGGGCGAACACTGAAGCTTTCTTT.

This clone was picked up a small number of times. The chain has TRBV4-1 and TRBJ2-1, with TRBD2 identical over 7 bases. CDR3 length: 16 residues. Germline CDR1 MGHRA, CDR2 YSYEKL. J lost 0 bases, V lost 4 bases, and 6 bases had no gene match. The CDR3 loop is CASSLETSSSYNEQFF. The CDR3 coding sequence is TGCGCCAGCAGCCTTGAGACTAGCAGCTCCTACAATGAGCAGTTCTTC.

The rearrangement links TRBV28 to TRBJ1-1, with D tentatively TRBD1 (5 bases). Germline V gene sequence: CDR1 MDHEN, CDR2 SYDVKM. The CDR3 has 14 amino acids. V gave up 6 bases and J gave up 0 bases, with 11 bases separating them. The CDR3 spells CASRGHLVNTEAFF. CDR3 coding DNA: TGTGCCAGCAGAGGACACTTAGTGAACACTGAAGCTTTCTTT.

The gene calls are TRBV28 and TRBJ1-6, with a weak D call TRBD1 (6 bases). The CDR3 length is 13 residues. In germline, CDR1 is MDHEN, CDR2 SYDVKM. The CDR3 here is CAGGSSYNSPLHF. CDR3 nucleotides: TGTGCAGGGGGTAGCTCCTATAATTCACCCCTCCACTTT.

The gene calls are TRBV4-1 and TRBJ2-2; 9 positions match TRBD1. J lost 4 bases, V lost 4 bases, and 4 bases had no gene match. In germline, CDR1 is MGHRA, CDR2 YSYEKL. CDR3 length: 15 amino acids. DNA for the CDR3: TGCGCCAGCAGCCGCTACAGGGGGCCCACCGGGGAGCTGTTTTTT. Translated: CASSRYRGPTGELFF.

The CDR3, as DNA: TGTGCCAGCAGCTTAGTAGGCGGGAGCTCCTACGAGCAGTACTTC. This codes for CASSLVGGSSYEQYF. V is TRBV11-2 and J is TRBJ2-7; 7 nucleotides agree with TRBD2. Per germline, CDR1 SGHAT and CDR2 FQNNGV. The CDR3 is 15 amino acids. With 1 base clipped from V and 0 bases from J, the junction kept 3 bases outside the gene matches. The full variable domain, rest sourced from reference TRBV11-2 and TRBJ2-7, is EAGVAQSPRYKIIEKRQSVAFWCNPISGHATLYWYQQILGQGPKLLIQFQNNGVVDDSQLPKDRFSAERLKGVDSTLKIQPAKLEDSAVYLCASSLVGGSSYEQYFGPGTRLTVT.

V is TRBV7-8 and J is TRBJ2-3; D is uncertain. This CDR3 has 16 residues. With 2 bases removed from V and 2 bases from J, the gap between germline ends came to 14 bases. Germline V gene lookup returns CDR1 SGHVS and CDR2 FQNEAQ. The CDR3 region has the DNA TGTGCCAGCAGCTTATTTTCGTCGGGTTTCACAGATACGCAGTATTTT. Its protein product is CASSLFSSGFTDTQYF.

V gene TRBV7-2 combines with J gene TRBJ2-1; 9 bases map to TRBD2. CDR3 length equals 15 residues. Germline V lookup: CDR1 SGHTA, CDR2 FQGNSA. Trimming took 0 bases from V and 5 from J; bases not matched to a gene: 2. The chain's CDR3 is CASSLASGSDNEQFF. The DNA of the CDR3 is TGTGCCAGCAGCTTAGCTAGCGGGAGTGACAATGAGCAGTTCTTC.